Listed below are T cell receptor beta chains from one sample, sequenced in a study of cytotoxic CD8 clonotypes in ibrutinib-treated CLL. Sequencing was performed with immunoSEQ multiplex PCR; in TCRdb, only in-frame clones are kept and a portion is missing. Of about 130,000 clones listed, about 79% are singletons. Sequences were derived from PBMCs, sampled after 12 months of ibrutinib treatment. These receptors came from a human donor with chronic lymphocytic leukemia. The CDR3 runs from the conserved cysteine through the conserved F or W. The D gene is left open where the match is weak. Part of the rows lack a size; the others show once, few, many or a class for expanded clones.

J	length	V	size	D	CDR3	DNA
TRBJ2-7	15	TRBV5-6	.	TRBD1	CASSPRTGASYEQYF	TGTGCCAGCAGCCCGAGGACAGGGGCGTCCTACGAGCAGTACTTC
TRBJ2-3	14	TRBV10-3	.	.	CAISVKSNTDTQYF	TGTGCCATCAGTGTGAAAAGTAACACAGATACGCAGTATTTT
TRBJ2-1	20	TRBV4-2	once	TRBD2	CASSPDSLAGGPLLRNEQFF	TGTGCCAGCAGCCCGGATTCACTAGCGGGAGGGCCTCTTTTGAGGAATGAGCAGTTCTTC
TRBJ1-1	16	TRBV7-9	.	.	CASSLSFGVPRGEAFF	TGTGCCAGCAGCTTATCGTTCGGGGTCCCAAGGGGTGAAGCTTTCTTT
TRBJ1-3	13	TRBV4-3	.	.	CASSQWKGNTIYF	TGCGCCAGCAGCCAGTGGAAGGGAAACACCATATATTTT
TRBJ2-7	15	TRBV30	.	.	CAWSVQGKRTYEQYF	TGTGCCTGGAGTGTACAGGGCAAGAGGACCTACGAGCAGTACTTC
TRBJ2-6	19	TRBV5-6	.	TRBD2	CASRYFGLAGVAGANVLTF	TGTGCCAGCAGATATTTCGGACTAGCGGGAGTGGCTGGGGCCAACGTCCTGACTTTC
TRBJ2-3	17	TRBV18	.	TRBD1	CASSLIVGTGAVYTQYF	TGTGCCAGCTCACTGATAGTTGGGACAGGGGCCGTGTATACGCAGTATTTT
TRBJ1-1	14	TRBV28	few	.	CASSPAGLNTEAFF	TGTGCCAGCAGCCCCGCTGGATTGAACACTGAAGCTTTCTTT
TRBJ1-4	13	TRBV2	.	TRBD1	CASKDRGNEKLFF	TGTGCCAGTAAGGACAGGGGGAATGAAAAACTGTTTTTT
TRBJ2-6	14	TRBV7-2	.	.	CASRSTPGANVLTF	TGTGCCAGCAGAAGCACCCCCGGGGCCAACGTCCTGACTTTC
TRBJ1-3	13	TRBV28	.	.	CASSLPQGHTIYF	TGTGCCAGCAGTTTACCTCAGGGTCACACCATATATTTT
TRBJ1-3	16	TRBV4-1	once	.	CASSIYRVGAGNTIYF	TGCGCCAGCAGCATCTACAGGGTGGGAGCTGGAAACACCATATATTTT
TRBJ1-2	12	TRBV6-5	.	.	CASSSGGGGYTF	TGTGCCAGCAGTTCAGGTGGTGGTGGCTACACCTTC
TRBJ1-2	15	TRBV7-3	.	.	CASSLSPDSNYGYTF	TGTGCCAGCAGCTTAAGTCCAGATTCTAACTATGGCTACACCTTC
TRBJ1-3	14	TRBV27	.	.	CASSPRYSGNTIYF	TGTGCCAGCAGTCCCCGATACTCTGGAAACACCATATATTTT
TRBJ1-1	15	TRBV6-1	.	.	CASSEESHLNTEAFF	TGTGCCAGCAGTGAAGAATCCCATTTGAACACTGAAGCTTTCTTT
TRBJ2-7	14	TRBV7-6	.	.	CASSPRREAYEQYF	TGTGCCAGCAGCCCGCGGAGGGAGGCCTACGAGCAGTACTTC
TRBJ1-2	12	TRBV10-1	.	.	CASSESGYGYTF	TGCGCCAGCAGTGAGTCGGGCTACGGCTACACCTTC
TRBJ2-1	11	TRBV7-3	.	.	CASSLLNEQFF	TGTGCCAGCAGCTTGTTGAATGAGCAGTTCTTC
TRBJ2-7	16	TRBV27	.	.	CASSAGPWGTSYEQYF	TGTGCCAGCAGTGCGGGCCCGTGGGGAACCTCCTACGAGCAGTACTTC
TRBJ2-1	15	TRBV6-5	.	TRBD1	CASRRTGGGYNEQFF	TGTGCCAGCAGAAGGACAGGGGGCGGCTACAATGAGCAGTTCTTC
TRBJ1-5	14	TRBV21-1	.	.	CASSKGAGNQPQHF	TGTGCCAGCAGCAAGGGGGCCGGCAATCAGCCCCAGCATTTT
TRBJ2-5	13	TRBV10-3	.	.	CAISESEGWTQYF	TGTGCCATCAGTGAGTCGGAGGGGTGGACCCAGTACTTC
TRBJ2-2	12	TRBV28	.	.	CASRQGGGELFF	TGTGCCAGCAGACAGGGAGGCGGGGAGCTGTTTTTT
TRBJ2-3	15	TRBV19	.	TRBD2	CASPPPGLVTDTQYF	TGTGCCAGCCCCCCCCCAGGACTAGTTACAGATACGCAGTATTTT
TRBJ1-4	19	TRBV29-1	.	TRBD1	CSVGSRDRGLLSTNEKLFF	TGCAGCGTTGGAAGCCGGGACAGGGGGCTTCTCTCAACTAATGAAAAACTGTTTTTT
TRBJ2-5	14	TRBV14	.	.	CASSQGGGVGTQYF	TGTGCCAGCAGCCAAGGTGGGGGAGTCGGGACCCAGTACTTC
TRBJ2-6	18	TRBV14	.	.	CASTAGLRRPSGANVLTF	TGTGCCAGCACCGCGGGGCTCCGCCGCCCCTCTGGGGCCAACGTCCTGACTTTC
TRBJ2-7	16	TRBV4-3	.	TRBD2	CASSQDGGAFSYEQYF	TGCGCCAGCAGCCAAGACGGGGGGGCGTTTTCCTACGAGCAGTACTTC
TRBJ1-1	13	TRBV30	.	.	CASSGAAFTEAFF	TGTGCCTCTTCAGGGGCCGCGTTTACTGAAGCTTTCTTT
TRBJ2-2	18	TRBV11-3	.	TRBD1	CASSSKLGQGARNGELFF	TGTGCCAGCAGCTCGAAATTAGGACAGGGGGCGCGAAACGGGGAGCTGTTTTTT
TRBJ2-7	14	TRBV7-8	.	TRBD1	CASSLARDRGEQYF	TGTGCCAGCAGCTTAGCGAGGGACAGGGGCGAGCAGTACTTC
TRBJ1-1	14	TRBV11-2	.	.	CASSLGSLNTEAFF	TGTGCCAGCAGCTTAGGATCACTGAACACTGAAGCTTTCTTT
TRBJ1-3	15	TRBV7-2	.	.	CASSLMGSSGNTIYF	TGTGCCAGCAGCTTAATGGGATCCTCTGGAAACACCATATATTTT
TRBJ1-5	15	TRBV5-4	.	.	CASSLEPGIGQPQHF	TGTGCCAGCAGCTTGGAGCCGGGCATCGGTCAGCCCCAGCATTTT
TRBJ2-1	14	TRBV6-1	.	.	CASSRDFSYNEQFF	TGTGCCAGCAGCCGGGACTTCTCCTACAATGAGCAGTTCTTC
TRBJ2-5	16	TRBV2	few	.	CASSEGERWIQETQYF	TGTGCCAGCAGTGAAGGTGAGCGGTGGATCCAAGAGACCCAGTACTTC
TRBJ1-1	14	TRBV5-1	.	.	CASSLGTVNTEAFF	TGCGCCAGCAGCTTGGGTACAGTGAACACTGAAGCTTTCTTT
TRBJ1-5	16	TRBV4-1	few	TRBD1	CASSRQVQGRGQPQHF	TGCGCCAGCAGCCGCCAAGTACAGGGGCGTGGGCAGCCCCAGCATTTT
TRBJ2-1	17	TRBV5-5	.	.	CASSLDIGGGSYNEQFF	TGTGCCAGCAGCTTGGATATCGGCGGAGGCTCCTACAATGAGCAGTTCTTC
TRBJ1-2	11	TRBV28	.	.	CASSLPHGYTF	TGTGCCAGCAGTTTACCCCATGGCTACACCTTC
TRBJ1-2	14	TRBV5-4	.	TRBD1	CASSLPGQHYGYTF	TGTGCCAGCAGCTTGCCGGGACAGCACTATGGCTACACCTTC
TRBJ2-7	17	TRBV7-2	.	TRBD2	CASSLGLAGGWSDEQYF	TGTGCCAGCAGCTTAGGCCTAGCGGGAGGGTGGTCTGACGAGCAGTACTTC
TRBJ1-2	15	TRBV10-3	few	.	CAISDGTSTDYGYTF	TGTGCCATCAGTGATGGGACGTCTACCGACTATGGCTACACCTTC
TRBJ2-3	16	TRBV6-6	once	.	CASSYTTGEGTDTQYF	TGTGCCAGCAGTTATACTACAGGGGAGGGCACAGATACGCAGTATTTT
TRBJ2-7	14	TRBV7-2	.	.	CASSPRGRLYEQYF	TGTGCCAGCAGCCCCAGGGGACGGCTCTACGAGCAGTACTTC
TRBJ2-3	11	TRBV7-8	.	.	CASSNTDTQYF	TGTGCCAGCAGCAATACAGATACGCAGTATTTT
TRBJ1-2	15	TRBV18	once	TRBD1	CASSPNRGPHYGYTF	TGTGCCAGCTCGCCAAACAGGGGGCCTCACTATGGCTACACCTTC
TRBJ2-7	14	TRBV7-9	once	.	CASSLADGPYEQYF	TGTGCCAGCAGCTTAGCGGACGGCCCCTACGAGCAGTACTTC
TRBJ2-3	15	TRBV30	.	.	CAWSEPRGSLDTQYF	TGTGCCTGGAGTGAACCTCGGGGGTCTTTAGATACGCAGTATTTT
TRBJ1-3	10	TRBV28	.	.	CGTSGNTIYF	TGTGGCACCTCTGGAAACACCATATATTTT
TRBJ2-7	13	TRBV5-1	.	.	CASSLTDSYEQYF	TGCGCCAGCAGCTTGACAGATTCCTACGAGCAGTACTTC
TRBJ1-4	18	TRBV4-3	.	.	CASSQDVRTLATNEKLFF	TGCGCCAGCAGCCAAGATGTACGGACGCTCGCAACTAATGAAAAACTGTTTTTT
TRBJ2-3	15	TRBV19	.	.	CASSTSFGLTDTQYF	TGTGCCAGTAGTACCAGCTTCGGGCTAACAGATACGCAGTATTTT
TRBJ2-3	11	TRBV28	.	.	CASPGTDTQYF	TGTGCCTCACCCGGCACAGATACGCAGTATTTT
TRBJ2-5	13	TRBV25-1	.	.	CASSAPAPETQYF	TGTGCCAGCAGTGCCCCCGCCCCAGAGACCCAGTACTTC
TRBJ2-5	17	TRBV25-1	.	.	CASTPFGVRGVGETQYF	TGTGCCAGCACCCCTTTTGGGGTCAGGGGTGTTGGGGAGACCCAGTACTTC